Reported below is one T cell receptor beta chain. Its cognate antigen is unknown. The observed sequence ends 3 residues before the CDR3 terminus, with the missing tail filled in from the germline J gene. TCRdb's table, derived via immunoSEQ multiplex PCR, lists solely in-frame clones and lacks some. This repertoire includes over 45,000 clones. The source of the sample is a study of Tregs in tolerant kidney transplant recipients. Trimming removed 1 base from V and 4 bases from J, with 17 bases in between. Germline-derived CDR1 and CDR2 are SGHDN and FVKESK. The CDR3 length is 17 residues. Study conclusions and caveats: For some patients, primers changed over time, blocking nucleotide-level comparison. The small number of patients limits these findings pending further validation.

This clonotype was sampled from a human donor who received a combined kidney and bone marrow transplant. The sequenced sample was CD4+ T cells from blood, obtained before the transplant. This sequence joins TRBV14 and TRBJ2-1, with a tentative D call TRBD2 (5 bases). The covered CDR3 bases are TGTGCCAGCAGCCAAGTGATTCCCCTAGCCGGGTACAATGAG. Its protein is CASSQVIPLAGYNE. The entire CDR3 reads CASSQVIPLAGYNEQFF. Full variable domain (rest looked up from reference TRBV14 and TRBJ2-1): EAGVTQFPSHSVIEKGQTVTLRCDPISGHDNLYWYRRVMGKEIKFLLHFVKESKQDESGMPNNRFLAERTGGTYSTLKVQPAELEDSGVYFCASSQVIPLAGYNEQFFGPGTRLTVL.